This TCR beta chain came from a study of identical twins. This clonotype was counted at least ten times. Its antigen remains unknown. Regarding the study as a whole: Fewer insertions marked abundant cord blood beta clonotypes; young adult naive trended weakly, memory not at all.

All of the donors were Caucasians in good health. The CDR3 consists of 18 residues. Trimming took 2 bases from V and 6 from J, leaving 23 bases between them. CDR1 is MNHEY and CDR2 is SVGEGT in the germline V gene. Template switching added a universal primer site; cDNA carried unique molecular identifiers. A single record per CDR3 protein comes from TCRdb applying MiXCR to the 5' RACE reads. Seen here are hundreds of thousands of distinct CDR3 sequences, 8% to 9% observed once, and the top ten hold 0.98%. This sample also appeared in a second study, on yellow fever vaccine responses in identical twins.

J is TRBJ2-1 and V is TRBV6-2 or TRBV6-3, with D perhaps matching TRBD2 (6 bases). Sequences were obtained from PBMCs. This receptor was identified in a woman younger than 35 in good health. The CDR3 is CASSYMSATGGAANEQFF. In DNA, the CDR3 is TGTGCCAGCAGTTACATGAGTGCCACGGGCGGGGCCGCCAATGAGCAGTTCTTC.